This TCR beta chain was recovered during a study of blood T cell repertoires in COVID-19. As for the study in general: Italy, Spain and the United States were the sources of the convalescent and acute COVID-19 samples. PBMCs, B-cell-depleted T cells, or T cells provided the cDNA or gDNA that made up the material.

Methods used by the authors: By means of reference gene primer amplification, nucleated cell counts were estimated. TCRdb's copy holds only in-frame clones and misses some; the assay was immunoSEQ multiplex PCR. That table supplies the V and J calls and clone size; D and trimming were determined from the DNA. The table lists about 250,000 clones, about nine tenths of them singletons. The germline V gene encodes CDR1 MNHEY and CDR2 SVGEGT. This CDR3 has 15 residues. V was pared by 2 bases and J by 3 bases, with 14 bases between. The sequenced sample was peripheral blood. The sequence was collected from a woman between 35 and 50 years old who had recovered from COVID-19. The V and J genes are TRBV6-2 or TRBV6-3 and TRBJ2-7, with D hard to call. This chain's CDR3 is CASSYPPTTNYEQYF. For the CDR3, the DNA is TGTGCCAGCAGTTACCCCCCCACCACAAACTACGAGCAGTACTTC.